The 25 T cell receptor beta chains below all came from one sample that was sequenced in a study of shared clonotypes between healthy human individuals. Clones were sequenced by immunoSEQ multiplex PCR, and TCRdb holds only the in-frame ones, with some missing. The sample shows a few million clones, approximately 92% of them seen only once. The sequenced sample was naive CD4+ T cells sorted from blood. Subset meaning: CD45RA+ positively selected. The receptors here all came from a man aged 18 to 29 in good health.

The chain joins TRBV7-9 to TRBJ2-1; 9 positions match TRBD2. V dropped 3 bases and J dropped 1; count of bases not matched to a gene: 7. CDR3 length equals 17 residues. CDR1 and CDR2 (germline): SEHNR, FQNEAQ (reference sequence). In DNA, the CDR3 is TGTGCCAGCAGCTTCCGTCGGACTAGCGTTTCCTACAATGAGCAGTTCTTC. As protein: CASSFRRTSVSYNEQFF.

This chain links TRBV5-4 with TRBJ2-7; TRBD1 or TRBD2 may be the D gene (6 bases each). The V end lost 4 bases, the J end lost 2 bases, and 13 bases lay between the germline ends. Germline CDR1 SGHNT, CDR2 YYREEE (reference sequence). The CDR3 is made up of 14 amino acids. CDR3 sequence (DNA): TGTGCCAGCAGCCCTAGGGGGGCCACCTACGAGCAGTACTTC. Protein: CASSPRGATYEQYF.

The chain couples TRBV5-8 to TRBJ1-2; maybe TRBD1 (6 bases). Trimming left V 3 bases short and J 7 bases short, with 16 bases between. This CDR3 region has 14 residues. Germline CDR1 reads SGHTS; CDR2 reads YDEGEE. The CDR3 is CASSSFSTGPGYTF. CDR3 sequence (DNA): TGTGCCAGCAGCTCGTTCTCAACAGGGCCTGGCTACACCTTC.

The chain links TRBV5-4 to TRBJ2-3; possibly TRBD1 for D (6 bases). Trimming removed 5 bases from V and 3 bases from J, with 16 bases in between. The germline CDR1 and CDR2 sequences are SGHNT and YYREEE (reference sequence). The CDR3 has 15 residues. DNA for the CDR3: TGTGCCAGCAGGAAGGGCGCACAGGGTACAGATACGCAGTATTTT. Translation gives CASRKGAQGTDTQYF.

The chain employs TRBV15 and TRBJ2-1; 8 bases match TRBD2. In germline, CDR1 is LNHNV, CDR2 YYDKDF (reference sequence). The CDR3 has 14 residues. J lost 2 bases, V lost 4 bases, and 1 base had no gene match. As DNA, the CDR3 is TGTGCCACCAGCACGGGGGGGGCCTACAATGAGCAGTTCTTC. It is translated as CATSTGGAYNEQFF.

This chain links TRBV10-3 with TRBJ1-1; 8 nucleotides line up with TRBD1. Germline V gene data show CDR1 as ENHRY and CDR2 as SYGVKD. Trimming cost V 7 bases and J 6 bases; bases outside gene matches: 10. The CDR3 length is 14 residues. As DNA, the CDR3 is TGTGCCATCACGCCGGACAGGGAAGGGCCTGAAGCTTTCTTT. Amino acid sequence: CAITPDREGPEAFF.

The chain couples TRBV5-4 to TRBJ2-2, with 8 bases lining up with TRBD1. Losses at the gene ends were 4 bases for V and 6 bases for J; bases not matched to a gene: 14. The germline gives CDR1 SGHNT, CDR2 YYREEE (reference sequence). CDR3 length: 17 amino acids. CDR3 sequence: CASSRPGTGSVAGELFF. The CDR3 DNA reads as TGTGCCAGCAGCCGTCCCGGGACAGGTTCAGTAGCCGGGGAGCTGTTTTTT.

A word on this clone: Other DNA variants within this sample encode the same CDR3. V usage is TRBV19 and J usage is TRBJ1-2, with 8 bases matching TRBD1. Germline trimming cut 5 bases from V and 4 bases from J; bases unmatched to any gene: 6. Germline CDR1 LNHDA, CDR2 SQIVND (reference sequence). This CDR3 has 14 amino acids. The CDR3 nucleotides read TGTGCCAGTAGTCCCGGACAGGGTGTCTATGGCTACACCTTC. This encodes CASSPGQGVYGYTF.

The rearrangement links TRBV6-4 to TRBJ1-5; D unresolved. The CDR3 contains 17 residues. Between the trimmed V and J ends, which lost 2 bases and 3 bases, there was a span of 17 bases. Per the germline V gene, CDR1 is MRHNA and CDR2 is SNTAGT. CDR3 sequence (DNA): TGTGCCAGCAGTGACCCCCAGAGGGATTGGGACAATCAGCCCCAGCATTTT. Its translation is CASSDPQRDWDNQPQHF.

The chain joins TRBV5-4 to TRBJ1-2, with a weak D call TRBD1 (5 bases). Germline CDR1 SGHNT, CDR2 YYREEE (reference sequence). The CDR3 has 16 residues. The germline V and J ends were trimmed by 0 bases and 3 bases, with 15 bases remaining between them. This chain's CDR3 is CASSLGGARQDYGYTF. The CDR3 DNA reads TGTGCCAGCAGCTTGGGAGGGGCGCGCCAAGACTATGGCTACACCTTC.

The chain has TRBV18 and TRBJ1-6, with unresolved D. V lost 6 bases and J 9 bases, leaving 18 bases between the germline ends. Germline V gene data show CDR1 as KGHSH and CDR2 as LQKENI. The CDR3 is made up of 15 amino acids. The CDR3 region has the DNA TGTGCCAGCTCCCCTCTAGGCGGCGCGGGTTCACCCCTCCACTTT. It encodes CASSPLGGAGSPLHF.

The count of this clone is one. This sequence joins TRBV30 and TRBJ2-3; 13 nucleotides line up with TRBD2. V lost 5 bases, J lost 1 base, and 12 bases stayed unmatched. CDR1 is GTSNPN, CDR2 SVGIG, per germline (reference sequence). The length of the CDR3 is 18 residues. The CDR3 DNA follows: TGTGCCTGGGCCCCGGGACTAGCGGGGTCTGGCGGCACAGATACGCAGTATTTT. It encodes CAWAPGLAGSGGTDTQYF.

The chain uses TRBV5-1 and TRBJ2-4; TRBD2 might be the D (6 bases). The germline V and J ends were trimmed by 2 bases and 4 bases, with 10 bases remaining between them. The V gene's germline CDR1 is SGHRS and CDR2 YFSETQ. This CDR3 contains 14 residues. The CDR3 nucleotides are TGCGCCAGCAGCTTCGGGACTGGGAAAAACATTCAGTACTTC. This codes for CASSFGTGKNIQYF.

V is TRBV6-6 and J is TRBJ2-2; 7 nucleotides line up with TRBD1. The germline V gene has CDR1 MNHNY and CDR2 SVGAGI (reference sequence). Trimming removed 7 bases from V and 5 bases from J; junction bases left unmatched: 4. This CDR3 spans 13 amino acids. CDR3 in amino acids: CASNRGGTGELFF. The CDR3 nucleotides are TGTGCCAGCAACAGGGGTGGAACCGGGGAGCTGTTTTTT.

The CDR3 DNA follows: TGTGCCAGCAGACGGACAGGCTCCTACGAGCAGTACTTC. It encodes CASRRTGSYEQYF. The chain has TRBV27 and TRBJ2-7, with TRBD1 matching 7 bases. Trimming at V came to 6 bases and at J to 0 bases, leaving 2 bases not matched to a gene. CDR1 and CDR2 (germline): MNHEY, SMNVEV (reference sequence). This CDR3 comprises 13 residues.

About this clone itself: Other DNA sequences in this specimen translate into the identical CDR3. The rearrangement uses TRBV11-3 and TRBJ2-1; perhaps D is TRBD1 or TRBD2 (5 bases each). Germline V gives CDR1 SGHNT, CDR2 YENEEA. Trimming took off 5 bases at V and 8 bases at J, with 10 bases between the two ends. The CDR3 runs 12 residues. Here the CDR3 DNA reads TGTGCCAGCAGCCTTAGAGGGGATGAGCAGTTCTTC. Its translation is CASSLRGDEQFF.

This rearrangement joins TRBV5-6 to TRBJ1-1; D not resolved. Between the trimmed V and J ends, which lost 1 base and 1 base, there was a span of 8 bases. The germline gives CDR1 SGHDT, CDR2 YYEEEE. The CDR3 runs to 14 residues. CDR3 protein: CASSLRQANTEAFF. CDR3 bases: TGTGCCAGCAGCTTGAGGCAGGCGAACACTGAAGCTTTCTTT.

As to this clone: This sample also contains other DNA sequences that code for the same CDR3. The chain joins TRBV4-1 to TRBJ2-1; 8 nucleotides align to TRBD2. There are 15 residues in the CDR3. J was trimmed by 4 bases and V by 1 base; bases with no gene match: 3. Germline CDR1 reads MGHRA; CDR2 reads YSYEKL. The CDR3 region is CASSQGERGYNEQFF. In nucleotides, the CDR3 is TGCGCCAGCAGCCAAGGTGAGCGGGGGTACAATGAGCAGTTCTTC.

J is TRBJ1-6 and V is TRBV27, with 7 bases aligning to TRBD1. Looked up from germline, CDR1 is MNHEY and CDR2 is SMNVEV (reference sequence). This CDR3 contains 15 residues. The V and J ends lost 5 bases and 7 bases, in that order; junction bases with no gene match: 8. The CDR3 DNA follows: TGTGCCAGCAGTCCCCAGGGACAGAAGAATTCACCCCTCCACTTT. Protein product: CASSPQGQKNSPLHF.

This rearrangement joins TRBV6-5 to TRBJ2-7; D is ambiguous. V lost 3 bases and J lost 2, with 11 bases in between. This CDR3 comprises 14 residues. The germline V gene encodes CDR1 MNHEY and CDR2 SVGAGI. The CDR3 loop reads CASSYLTSAYEQYF. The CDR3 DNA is TGTGCCAGCAGTTATCTGACGTCCGCCTACGAGCAGTACTTC.

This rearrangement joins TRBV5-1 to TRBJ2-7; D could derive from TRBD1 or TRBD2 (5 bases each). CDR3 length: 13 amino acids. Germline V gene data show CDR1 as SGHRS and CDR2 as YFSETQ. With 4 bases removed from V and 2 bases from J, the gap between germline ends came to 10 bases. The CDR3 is CASSRGGPYEQYF. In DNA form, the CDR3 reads TGCGCCAGCAGCCGTGGGGGACCCTACGAGCAGTACTTC.

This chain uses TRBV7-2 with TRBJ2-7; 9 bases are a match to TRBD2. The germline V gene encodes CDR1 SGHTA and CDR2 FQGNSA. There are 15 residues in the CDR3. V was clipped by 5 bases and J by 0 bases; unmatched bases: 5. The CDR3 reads CASSTSSGISYEQYF. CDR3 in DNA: TGTGCCAGCAGCACCTCTAGCGGGATCTCCTACGAGCAGTACTTC. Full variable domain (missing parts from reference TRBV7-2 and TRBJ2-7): GAGVSQSPSNKVTEKGKDVELRCDPISGHTALYWYRQSLGQGLEFLIYFQGNSAPDKSGLPSDRFSAERTGGSVSTLTIQRTQQEDSAVYLCASSTSSGISYEQYFGPGTRLTVT.

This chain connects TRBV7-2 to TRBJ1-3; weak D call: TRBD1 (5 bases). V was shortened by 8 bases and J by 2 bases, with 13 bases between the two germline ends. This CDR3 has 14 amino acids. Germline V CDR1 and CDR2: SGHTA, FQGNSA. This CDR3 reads CASQGPGTGNTIYF. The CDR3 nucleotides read TGTGCCAGCCAAGGTCCAGGGACTGGAAACACCATATATTTT. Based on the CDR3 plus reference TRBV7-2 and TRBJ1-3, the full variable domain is GAGVSQSPSNKVTEKGKDVELRCDPISGHTALYWYRQSLGQGLEFLIYFQGNSAPDKSGLPSDRFSAERTGGSVSTLTIQRTQQEDSAVYLCASQGPGTGNTIYFGEGSWLTVV.

CDR3 region: CASSLTGVGDTQYF. The DNA of the CDR3 is TGTGCCAGCAGTTTGACAGGGGTGGGAGATACGCAGTATTTT. The chain couples TRBV7-2 to TRBJ2-3, with 8 bases that match TRBD1. CDR1 is SGHTA, CDR2 FQGNSA, per germline. V gave up 6 bases and J gave up 5 bases; unmatched junction bases: 7. The CDR3 consists of 14 residues.

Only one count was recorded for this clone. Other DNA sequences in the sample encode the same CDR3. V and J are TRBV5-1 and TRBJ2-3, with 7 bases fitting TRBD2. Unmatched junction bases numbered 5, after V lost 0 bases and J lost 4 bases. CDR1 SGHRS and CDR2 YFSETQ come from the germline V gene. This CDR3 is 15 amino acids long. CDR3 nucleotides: TGCGCCAGCAGCTTGGCTAGCGGAGGATCAGATACGCAGTATTTT. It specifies CASSLASGGSDTQYF.